This record concerns one TCR beta chain sequence. In Seattle, patients joined the study during active infection and were tracked longitudinally. The sample comes from a study of blood T cell repertoires in COVID-19. For the study at large: From the United States, Italy and Spain came samples of acute and convalescent COVID-19. Nucleic acid was either cDNA or gDNA, and it came from T cells, B-cell-depleted T cells, or PBMCs.

Under the authors' procedure: For nucleated cells, counts were estimated from reference gene primer amplification. Sequencing used immunoSEQ multiplex PCR; TCRdb keeps in-frame clones, though not all of them. V, J and clone size are taken as reported in that table, and D and trimming were inferred from the DNA itself. This sample has some 180,000 clones, with roughly 84% found just once. Sequenced: peripheral blood. The receptor comes from a man aged 45-65 years with COVID-19, enrolled during active disease.

The DNA for the CDR3 is TGTGCCAGCTCACCGCTAGAGACACAAGGGGCCTATGGCTACACCTTC. Protein sequence: CASSPLETQGAYGYTF. V gene TRBV18 combines with J gene TRBJ1-2, with D maybe TRBD1 (5 bases). V shed 3 bases and J shed 4 bases, with 18 bases lying between them. The CDR3 loop spans 16 amino acids. CDR1 and CDR2 (germline): KGHSH, LQKENI.